This T cell receptor (beta chain) was sequenced for a study of Ad26.COV2.S vaccination and SARS-CoV-2 variants. Findings of the study overall: Analytic work on TCR breadth and depth might have understated the full extent of total T cell responses.

The germline V gene has CDR1 LGHDT and CDR2 YNNKEL (reference sequence). The V end lost 1 base, the J end lost 3 bases, and 13 bases lay between the germline ends. This CDR3 spans 15 amino acids. Of note for this clone: Its specificity is not known.

TCRdb's copy holds only in-frame clones and misses some; the assay was immunoSEQ multiplex PCR. The sample contains 350,000 to 500,000 clones, roughly 88% of which appear only once. Treatment indicated: some 20 received Ad26.COV2.S at low or high dose, single or two shots; 5 received placebo; per-sample allocation not given. The study sampled participants on day 63 after the first vaccine or placebo injection. Cohort 1b enrolled adults aged 18-55 years in Boston. The material was peripheral blood, obtained in a trial of Ad26.COV2.S vaccine versus placebo. The chain joins TRBV3-1 (or the pseudogene TRBV3-2) to TRBJ2-7, with D perhaps matching TRBD2 (5 bases). The TCR originated in a person aged 18 to 59 who received the Ad26.COV2.S COVID-19 vaccine or a placebo. The CDR3, as DNA: TGTGCCAGCAGCCAAGGAGGGATGCTGGACTACGAGCAGTACTTC. This codes for CASSQGGMLDYEQYF.